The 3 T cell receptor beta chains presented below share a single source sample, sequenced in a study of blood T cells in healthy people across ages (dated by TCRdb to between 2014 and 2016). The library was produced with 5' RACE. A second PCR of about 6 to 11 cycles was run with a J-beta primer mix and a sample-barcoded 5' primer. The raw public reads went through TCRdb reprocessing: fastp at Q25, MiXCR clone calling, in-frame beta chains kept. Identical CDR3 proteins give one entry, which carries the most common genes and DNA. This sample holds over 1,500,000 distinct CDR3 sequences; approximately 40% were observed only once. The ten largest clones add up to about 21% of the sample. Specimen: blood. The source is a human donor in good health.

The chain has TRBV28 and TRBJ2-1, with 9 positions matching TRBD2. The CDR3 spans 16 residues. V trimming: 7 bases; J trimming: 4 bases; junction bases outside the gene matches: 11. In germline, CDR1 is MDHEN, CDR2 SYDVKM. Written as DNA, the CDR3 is TGTGCCAGCACTGTTAATGCGGGGGGGGGGTACAATGAGCAGTTCTTC. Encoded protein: CASTVNAGGGYNEQFF.

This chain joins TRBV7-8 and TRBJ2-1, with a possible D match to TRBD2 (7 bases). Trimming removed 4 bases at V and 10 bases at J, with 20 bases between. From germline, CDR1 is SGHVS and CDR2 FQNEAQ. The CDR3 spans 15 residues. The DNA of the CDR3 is TGTGCCAGCAGCTCAAGGGGGGGAAACCCTTACGAGCAGTTCTTC. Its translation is CASSSRGGNPYEQFF.

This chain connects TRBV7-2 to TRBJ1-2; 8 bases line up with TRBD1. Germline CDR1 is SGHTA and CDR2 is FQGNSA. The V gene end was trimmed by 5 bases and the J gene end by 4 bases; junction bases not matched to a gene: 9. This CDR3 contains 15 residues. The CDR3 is CASSPFRTGLYGYTF. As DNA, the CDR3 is TGTGCCAGCAGCCCCTTTCGGACAGGGCTCTATGGCTACACCTTC.